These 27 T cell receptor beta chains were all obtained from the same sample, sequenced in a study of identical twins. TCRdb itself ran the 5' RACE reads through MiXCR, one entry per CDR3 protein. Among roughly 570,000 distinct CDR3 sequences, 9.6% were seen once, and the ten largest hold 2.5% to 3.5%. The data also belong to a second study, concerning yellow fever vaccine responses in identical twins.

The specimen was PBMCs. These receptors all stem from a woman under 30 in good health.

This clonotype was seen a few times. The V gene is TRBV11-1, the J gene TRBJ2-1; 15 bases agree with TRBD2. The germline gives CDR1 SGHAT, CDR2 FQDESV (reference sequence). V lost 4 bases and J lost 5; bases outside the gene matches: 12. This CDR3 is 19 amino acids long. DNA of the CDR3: TGTGCCAGCAGCTCACGCCCGGGACTAGCGGGGGGCCTGCACAATGAGCAGTTCTTC. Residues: CASSSRPGLAGGLHNEQFF. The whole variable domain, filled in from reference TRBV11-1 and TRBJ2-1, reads EAEVAQSPRYKITEKSQAVAFWCDPISGHATLYWYRQILGQGPELLVQFQDESVVDDSQLPKDRFSAERLKGVDSTLKIQPAELGDSAMYLCASSSRPGLAGGLHNEQFFGPGTRLTVL.

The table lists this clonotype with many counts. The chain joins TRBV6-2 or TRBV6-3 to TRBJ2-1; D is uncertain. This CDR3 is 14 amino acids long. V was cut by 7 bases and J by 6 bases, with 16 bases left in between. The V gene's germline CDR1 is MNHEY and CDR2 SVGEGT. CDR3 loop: CASTDSLIGNEQFF. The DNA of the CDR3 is TGTGCCAGCACAGATAGTCTAATAGGCAATGAGCAGTTCTTC.

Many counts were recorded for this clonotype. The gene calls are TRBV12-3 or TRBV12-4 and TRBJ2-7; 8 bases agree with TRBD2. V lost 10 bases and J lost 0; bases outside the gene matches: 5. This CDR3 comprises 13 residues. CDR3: CATRGGPSYEQYF. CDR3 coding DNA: TGTGCCACCCGGGGGGGTCCCTCCTACGAGCAGTACTTC.

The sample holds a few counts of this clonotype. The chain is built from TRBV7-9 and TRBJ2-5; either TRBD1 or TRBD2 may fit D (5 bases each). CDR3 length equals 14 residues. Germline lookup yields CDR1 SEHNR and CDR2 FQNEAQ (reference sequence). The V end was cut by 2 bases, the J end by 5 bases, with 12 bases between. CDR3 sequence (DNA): TGTGCCAGCAGCTTACCGGGGACCGGCGAGACCCAGTACTTC. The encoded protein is CASSLPGTGETQYF.

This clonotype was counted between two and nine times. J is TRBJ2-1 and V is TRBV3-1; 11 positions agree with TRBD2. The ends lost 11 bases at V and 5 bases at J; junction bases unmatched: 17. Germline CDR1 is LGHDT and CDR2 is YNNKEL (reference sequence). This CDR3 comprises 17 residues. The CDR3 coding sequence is TGTGCCTGCTGCCCAAGACTAGCGGGGCAGATCAACAATGAGCAGTTCTTC. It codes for CACCPRLAGQINNEQFF.

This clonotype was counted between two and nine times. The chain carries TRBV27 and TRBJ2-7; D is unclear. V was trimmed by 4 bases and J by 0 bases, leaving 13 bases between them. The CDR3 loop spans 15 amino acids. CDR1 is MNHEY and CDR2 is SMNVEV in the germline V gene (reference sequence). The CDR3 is CASSSPTGLSYEQYF. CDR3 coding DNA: TGTGCCAGCAGTTCTCCCACGGGTCTCTCCTACGAGCAGTACTTC.

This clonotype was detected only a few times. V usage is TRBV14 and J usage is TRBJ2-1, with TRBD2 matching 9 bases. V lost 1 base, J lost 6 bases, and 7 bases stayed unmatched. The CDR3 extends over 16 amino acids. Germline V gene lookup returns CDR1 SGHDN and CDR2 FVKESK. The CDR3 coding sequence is TGTGCCAGCAGCCAAGGATGGCGGGGGGGCCGCAATGAGCAGTTCTTC. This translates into CASSQGWRGGRNEQFF.

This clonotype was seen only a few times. CDR3 sequence reads: CASSHYRGLNTEAFF. The DNA for the CDR3 is TGCGCCAGCAGCCACTACAGGGGATTGAACACTGAAGCTTTCTTT. V gene TRBV4-3 combines with J gene TRBJ1-1; 7 bases align to TRBD1. CDR1 and CDR2 (germline): LGHNA, YSLEER. V shed 3 bases and J 0 bases; nucleotides not matched to a gene: 4. The CDR3 has 15 amino acids.

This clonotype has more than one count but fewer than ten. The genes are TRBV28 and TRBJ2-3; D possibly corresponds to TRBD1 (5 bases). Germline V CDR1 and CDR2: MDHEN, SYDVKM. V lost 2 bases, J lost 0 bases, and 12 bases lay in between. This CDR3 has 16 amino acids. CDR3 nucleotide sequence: TGTGCCAGCAGTTTAGGGGCAGCTACTAGCACAGATACGCAGTATTTT. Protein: CASSLGAATSTDTQYF. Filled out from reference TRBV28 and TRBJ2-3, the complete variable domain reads DVKVTQSSRYLVKRTGEKVFLECVQDMDHENMFWYRQDPGLGLRLIYFSYDVKMKEKGDIPEGYSVSREKKERFSLILESASTNQTSMYLCASSLGAATSTDTQYFGPGTRLTVL.

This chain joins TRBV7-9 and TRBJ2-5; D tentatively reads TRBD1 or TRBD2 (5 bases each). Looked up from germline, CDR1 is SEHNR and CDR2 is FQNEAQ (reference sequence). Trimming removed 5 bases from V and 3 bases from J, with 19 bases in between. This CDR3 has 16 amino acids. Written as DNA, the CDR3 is TGTGCCAGCAGCCCTCCGGGACCCCTGGCAGAAGAGACCCAGTACTTC. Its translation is CASSPPGPLAEETQYF.

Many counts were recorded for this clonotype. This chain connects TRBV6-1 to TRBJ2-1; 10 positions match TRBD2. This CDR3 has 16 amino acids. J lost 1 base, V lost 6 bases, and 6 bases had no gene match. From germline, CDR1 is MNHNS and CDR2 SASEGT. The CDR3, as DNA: TGTGCCAGCAGCGAGACTAGCGGGTTATCCTACAATGAGCAGTTCTTC. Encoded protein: CASSETSGLSYNEQFF.

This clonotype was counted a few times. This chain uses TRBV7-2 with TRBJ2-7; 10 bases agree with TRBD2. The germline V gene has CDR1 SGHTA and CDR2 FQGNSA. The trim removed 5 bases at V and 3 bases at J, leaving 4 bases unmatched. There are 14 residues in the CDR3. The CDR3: CASSALAGDYEQYF. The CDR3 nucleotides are TGTGCCAGCAGCGCGCTAGCGGGGGACTACGAGCAGTACTTC.

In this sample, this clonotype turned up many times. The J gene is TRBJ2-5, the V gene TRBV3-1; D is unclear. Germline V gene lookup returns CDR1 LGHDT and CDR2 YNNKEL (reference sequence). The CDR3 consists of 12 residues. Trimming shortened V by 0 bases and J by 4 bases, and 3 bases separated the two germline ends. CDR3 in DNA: TGTGCCAGCAGCCAAGAGGGAGAGACCCAGTACTTC. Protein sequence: CASSQEGETQYF.

CDR3 bases: TGTGCCAGCAGTGCAGACCCGGGAAACACCGGGGAGCTGTTTTTT. Translated, it gives CASSADPGNTGELFF. V and J are TRBV12-3 or TRBV12-4 and TRBJ2-2; a weak D match, TRBD2 (5 bases). Trimming removed 5 bases at V and 2 bases at J, with 12 bases between. The CDR3 spans 15 residues.

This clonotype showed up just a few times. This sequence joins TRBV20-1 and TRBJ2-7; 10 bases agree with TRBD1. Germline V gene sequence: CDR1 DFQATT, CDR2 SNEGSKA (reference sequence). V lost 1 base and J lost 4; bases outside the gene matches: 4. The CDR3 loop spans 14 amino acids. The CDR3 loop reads CSARGDRGGYEQYF. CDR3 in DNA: TGCAGTGCTAGAGGGGACAGGGGTGGATACGAGCAGTACTTC.

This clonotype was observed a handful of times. CDR3 sequence: CASSESGGNQETQYF. The DNA for the CDR3 is TGTGCCAGCAGTGAATCGGGGGGGAACCAAGAGACCCAGTACTTC. The V and J genes are TRBV25-1 and TRBJ2-5; 8 bases fit TRBD2. Germline V gives CDR1 MGHDK, CDR2 SYGVNS. The CDR3 contains 15 residues. After removal of 1 base from V and 0 bases from J, the junction contained 1 base not matched to a gene.

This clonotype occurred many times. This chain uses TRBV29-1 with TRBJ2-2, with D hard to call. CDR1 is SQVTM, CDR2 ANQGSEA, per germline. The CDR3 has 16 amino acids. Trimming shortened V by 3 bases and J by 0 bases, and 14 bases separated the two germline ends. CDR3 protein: CSVEDRRTANTGELFF. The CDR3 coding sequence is TGCAGCGTTGAGGACCGACGGACGGCGAACACCGGGGAGCTGTTTTTT.

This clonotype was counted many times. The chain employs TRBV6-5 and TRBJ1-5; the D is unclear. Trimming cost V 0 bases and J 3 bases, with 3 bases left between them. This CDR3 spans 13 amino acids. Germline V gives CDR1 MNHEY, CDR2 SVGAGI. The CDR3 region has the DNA TGTGCCAGCAGTTACTCGGCCAATCAGCCCCAGCATTTT. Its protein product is CASSYSANQPQHF.

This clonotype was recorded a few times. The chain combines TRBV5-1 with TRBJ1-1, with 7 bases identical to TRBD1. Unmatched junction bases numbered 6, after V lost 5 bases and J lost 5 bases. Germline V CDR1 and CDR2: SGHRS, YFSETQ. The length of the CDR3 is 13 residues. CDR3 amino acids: CASSDRAWTEAFF. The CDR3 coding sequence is TGCGCCAGCAGTGACAGGGCGTGGACTGAAGCTTTCTTT.

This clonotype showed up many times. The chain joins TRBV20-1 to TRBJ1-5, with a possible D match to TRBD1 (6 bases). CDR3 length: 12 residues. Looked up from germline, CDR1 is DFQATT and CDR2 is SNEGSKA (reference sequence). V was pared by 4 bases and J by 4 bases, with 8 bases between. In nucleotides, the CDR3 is TGCAGTGCTAATAGGGGGAATCAGCCCCAGCATTTT. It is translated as CSANRGNQPQHF.

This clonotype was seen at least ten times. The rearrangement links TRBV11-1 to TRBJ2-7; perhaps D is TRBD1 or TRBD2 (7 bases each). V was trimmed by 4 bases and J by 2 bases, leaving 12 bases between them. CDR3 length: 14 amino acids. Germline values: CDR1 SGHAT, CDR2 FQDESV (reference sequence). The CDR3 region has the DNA TGTGCCAGCAGCTCAGGGGGGGGAACCTACGAGCAGTACTTC. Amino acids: CASSSGGGTYEQYF. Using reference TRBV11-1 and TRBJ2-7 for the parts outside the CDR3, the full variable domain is EAEVAQSPRYKITEKSQAVAFWCDPISGHATLYWYRQILGQGPELLVQFQDESVVDDSQLPKDRFSAERLKGVDSTLKIQPAELGDSAMYLCASSSGGGTYEQYFGPGTRLTVT.

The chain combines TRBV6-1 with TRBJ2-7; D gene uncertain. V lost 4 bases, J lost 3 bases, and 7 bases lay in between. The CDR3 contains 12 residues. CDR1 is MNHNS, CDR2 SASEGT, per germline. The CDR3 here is CASSVGVYEQYF. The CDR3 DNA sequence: TGTGCCAGCAGTGTTGGTGTCTACGAGCAGTACTTC.

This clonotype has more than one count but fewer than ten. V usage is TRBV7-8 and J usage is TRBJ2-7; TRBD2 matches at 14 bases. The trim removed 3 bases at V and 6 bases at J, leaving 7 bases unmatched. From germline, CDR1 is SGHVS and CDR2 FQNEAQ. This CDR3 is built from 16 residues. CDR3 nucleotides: TGTGCCAGCAGCTTGGGGACTAGCGGGAGTGGAAGCGAGCAGTACTTC. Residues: CASSLGTSGSGSEQYF.

The CDR3 spells CASSPTVDYNEQFF. The CDR3 coding sequence is TGTGCCAGCAGTCCCACTGTGGACTACAATGAGCAGTTCTTC. The chain is built from TRBV28 and TRBJ2-1; D is uncertain. The CDR3 is 14 amino acids. Germline V gives CDR1 MDHEN, CDR2 SYDVKM. Trimming removed 5 bases at V and 3 bases at J, with 11 bases between.

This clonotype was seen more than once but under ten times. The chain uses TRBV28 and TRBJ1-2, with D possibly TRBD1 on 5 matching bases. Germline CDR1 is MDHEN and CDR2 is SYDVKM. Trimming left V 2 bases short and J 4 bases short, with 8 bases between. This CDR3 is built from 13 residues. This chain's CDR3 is CASSLSRAYGYTF. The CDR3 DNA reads TGTGCCAGCAGTTTAAGCAGGGCCTATGGCTACACCTTC.

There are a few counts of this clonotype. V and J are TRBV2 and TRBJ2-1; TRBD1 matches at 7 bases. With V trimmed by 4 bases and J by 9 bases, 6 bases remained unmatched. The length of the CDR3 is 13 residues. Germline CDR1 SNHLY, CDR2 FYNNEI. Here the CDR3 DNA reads TGTGCCAGCAGTGGACAGGGTTCGGCTGAGCAGTTCTTC. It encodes CASSGQGSAEQFF.

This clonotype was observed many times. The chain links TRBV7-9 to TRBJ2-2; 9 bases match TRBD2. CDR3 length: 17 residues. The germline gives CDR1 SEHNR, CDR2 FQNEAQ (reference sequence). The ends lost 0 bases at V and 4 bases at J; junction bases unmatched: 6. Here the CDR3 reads CASSLAARGGLTGELFF. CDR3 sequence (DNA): TGTGCCAGCAGCTTAGCCGCGCGGGGGGGCCTCACCGGGGAGCTGTTTTTT. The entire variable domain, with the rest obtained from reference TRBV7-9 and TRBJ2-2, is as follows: DTGVSQNPRHKITKRGQNVTFRCDPISEHNRLYWYRQTLGQGPEFLTYFQNEAQLEKSRLLSDRFSAERPKGSFSTLEIQRTEQGDSAMYLCASSLAARGGLTGELFFGEGSRLTVL.